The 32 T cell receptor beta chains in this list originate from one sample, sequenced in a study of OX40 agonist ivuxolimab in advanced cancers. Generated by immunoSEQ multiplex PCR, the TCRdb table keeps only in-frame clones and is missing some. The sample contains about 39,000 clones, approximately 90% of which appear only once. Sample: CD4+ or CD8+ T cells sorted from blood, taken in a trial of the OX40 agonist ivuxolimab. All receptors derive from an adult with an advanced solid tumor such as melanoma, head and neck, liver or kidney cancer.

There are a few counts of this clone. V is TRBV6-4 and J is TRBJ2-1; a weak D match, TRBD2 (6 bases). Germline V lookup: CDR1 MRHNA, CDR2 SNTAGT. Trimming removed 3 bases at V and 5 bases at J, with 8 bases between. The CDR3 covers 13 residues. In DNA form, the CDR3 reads TGTGCCAGCAGTGAAGCGGGTAACAATGAGCAGTTCTTC. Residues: CASSEAGNNEQFF.

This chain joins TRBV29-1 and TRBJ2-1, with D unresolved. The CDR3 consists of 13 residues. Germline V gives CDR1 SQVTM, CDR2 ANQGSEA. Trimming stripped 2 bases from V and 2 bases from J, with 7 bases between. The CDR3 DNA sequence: TGCAGCGTTGAACGCGGAGCCTACAATGAGCAGTTCTTC. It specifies CSVERGAYNEQFF.

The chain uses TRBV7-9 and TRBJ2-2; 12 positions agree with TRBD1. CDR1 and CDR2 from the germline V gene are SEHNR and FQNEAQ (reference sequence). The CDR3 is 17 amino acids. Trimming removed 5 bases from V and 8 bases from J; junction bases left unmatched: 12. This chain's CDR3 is CASSTRPGQGAEGELFF. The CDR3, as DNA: TGTGCCAGCAGCACCCGCCCGGGACAGGGGGCCGAAGGGGAGCTGTTTTTT.

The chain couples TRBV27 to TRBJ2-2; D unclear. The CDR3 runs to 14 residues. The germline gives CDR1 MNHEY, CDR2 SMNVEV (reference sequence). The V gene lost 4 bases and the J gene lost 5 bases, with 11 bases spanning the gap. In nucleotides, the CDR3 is TGTGCCAGCAGTTATGGCCGTGGGACCGGGGAGCTGTTTTTT. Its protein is CASSYGRGTGELFF.

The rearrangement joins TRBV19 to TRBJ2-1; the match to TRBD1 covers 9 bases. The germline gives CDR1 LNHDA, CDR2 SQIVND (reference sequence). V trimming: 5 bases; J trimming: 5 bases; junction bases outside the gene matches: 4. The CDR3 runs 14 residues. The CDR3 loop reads CASSPGQGNNEQFF. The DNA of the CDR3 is TGTGCCAGTAGTCCGGGACAGGGAAACAATGAGCAGTTCTTC.

This CDR3 reads CASSDGLADTQYF. CDR3 nucleotides: TGTGCCAGCAGTGATGGTTTGGCAGATACGCAGTATTTT. This rearrangement joins TRBV6-1 to TRBJ2-3; D gene ambiguous. From germline, CDR1 is MNHNS and CDR2 SASEGT. Trimming pared 3 bases from V and 4 bases from J, leaving 8 bases between. The CDR3 runs to 13 residues.

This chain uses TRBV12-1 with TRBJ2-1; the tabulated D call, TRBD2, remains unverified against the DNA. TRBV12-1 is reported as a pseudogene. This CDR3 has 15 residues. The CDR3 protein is CASPPPLAGGGEQFF. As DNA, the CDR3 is TGTGCCAGCCCCCCCCCACTAGCGGGAGGGGGTGAGCAGTTCTTC.

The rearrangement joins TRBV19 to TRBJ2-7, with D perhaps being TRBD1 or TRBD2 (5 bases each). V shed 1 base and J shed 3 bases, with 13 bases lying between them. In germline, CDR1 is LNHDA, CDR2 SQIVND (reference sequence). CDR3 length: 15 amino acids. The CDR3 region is CASSIAGDGGYEQYF. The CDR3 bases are TGTGCCAGTAGTATAGCTGGGGACGGCGGCTACGAGCAGTACTTC.

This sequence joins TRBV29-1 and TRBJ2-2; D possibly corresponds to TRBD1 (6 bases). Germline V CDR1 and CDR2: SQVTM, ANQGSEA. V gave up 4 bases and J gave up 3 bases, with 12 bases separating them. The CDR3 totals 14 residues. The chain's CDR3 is CSVVGAKDTGELFF. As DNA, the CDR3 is TGCAGCGTTGTGGGGGCGAAGGACACCGGGGAGCTGTTTTTT.

Written as DNA, the CDR3 is TGTGCCAGCAGTTCAGGACTAGCGGCGAACACCGGGGAGCTGTTTTTT. Translated, it gives CASSSGLAANTGELFF. The chain has TRBV6-5 and TRBJ2-2; 10 nucleotides agree with TRBD2. Looked up from germline, CDR1 is MNHEY and CDR2 is SVGAGI. The ends lost 4 bases at V and 0 bases at J; junction bases unmatched: 2. CDR3 size: 16 residues.

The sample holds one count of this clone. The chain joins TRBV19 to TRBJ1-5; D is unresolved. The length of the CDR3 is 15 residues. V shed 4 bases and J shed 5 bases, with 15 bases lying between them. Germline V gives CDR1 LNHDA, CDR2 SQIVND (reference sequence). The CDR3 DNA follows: TGTGCCAGTAGTACCTCCGGGTACGGCTATCAGCCCCAGCATTTT. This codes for CASSTSGYGYQPQHF.

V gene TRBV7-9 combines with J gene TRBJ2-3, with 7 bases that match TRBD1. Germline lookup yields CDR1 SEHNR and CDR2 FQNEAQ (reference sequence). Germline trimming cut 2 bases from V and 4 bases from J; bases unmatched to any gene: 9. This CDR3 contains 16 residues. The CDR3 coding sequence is TGTGCCAGCAGCTTAAGACAGGGTGGTGGGGCAGATACGCAGTATTTT. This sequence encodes CASSLRQGGGADTQYF. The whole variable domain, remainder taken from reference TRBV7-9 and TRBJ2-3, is DTGVSQNPRHKITKRGQNVTFRCDPISEHNRLYWYRQTLGQGPEFLTYFQNEAQLEKSRLLSDRFSAERPKGSFSTLEIQRTEQGDSAMYLCASSLRQGGGADTQYFGPGTRLTVL.

This chain's CDR3 is CASSLSEDRYEQYF. The CDR3 DNA reads TGTGCCAGCAGTTTATCTGAGGACAGGTACGAGCAGTACTTC. This chain connects TRBV27 to TRBJ2-7; TRBD1 matches 7 bases. With 0 bases clipped from V and 4 bases from J, the junction kept 3 bases outside the gene matches. CDR1 MNHEY and CDR2 SMNVEV come from the germline V gene (reference sequence). The CDR3 has 14 residues.

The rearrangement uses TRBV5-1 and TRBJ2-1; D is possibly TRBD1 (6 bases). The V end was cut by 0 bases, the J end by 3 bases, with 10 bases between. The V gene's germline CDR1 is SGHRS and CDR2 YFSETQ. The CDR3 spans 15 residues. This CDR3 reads CASSLVAGVYNEQFF. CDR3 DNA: TGCGCCAGCAGCTTGGTGGCAGGGGTCTACAATGAGCAGTTCTTC.

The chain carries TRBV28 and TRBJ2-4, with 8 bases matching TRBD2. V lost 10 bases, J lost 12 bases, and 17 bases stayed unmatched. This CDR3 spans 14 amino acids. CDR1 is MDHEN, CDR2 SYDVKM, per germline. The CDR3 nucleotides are TGTGCCACCACGGGGGGGGGCGCGCGGGCGACTCAGTACTTC. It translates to CATTGGGARATQYF. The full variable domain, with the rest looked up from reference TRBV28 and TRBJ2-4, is DVKVTQSSRYLVKRTGEKVFLECVQDMDHENMFWYRQDPGLGLRLIYFSYDVKMKEKGDIPEGYSVSREKKERFSLILESASTNQTSMYLCATTGGGARATQYFGAGTRLSVL.

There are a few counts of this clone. CDR3 nucleotide sequence: TGTGCCAGTAGTATAGGGGGTCCTGAAGCTTTCTTT. Protein product: CASSIGGPEAFF. This sequence joins TRBV19 and TRBJ1-1, with D hard to call. CDR3 length: 12 amino acids. Germline V CDR1 and CDR2: LNHDA, SQIVND (reference sequence). Trimming removed 1 base from V and 6 bases from J, with 6 bases in between.

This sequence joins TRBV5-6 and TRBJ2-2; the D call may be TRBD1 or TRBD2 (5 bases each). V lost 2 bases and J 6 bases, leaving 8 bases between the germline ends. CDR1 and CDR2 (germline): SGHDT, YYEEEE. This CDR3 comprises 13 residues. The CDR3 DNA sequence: TGTGCCAGCAGCTTTTGGGGGTCCGGGGAGCTGTTTTTT. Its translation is CASSFWGSGELFF. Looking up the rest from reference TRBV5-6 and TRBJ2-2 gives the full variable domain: DAGVTQSPTHLIKTRGQQVTLRCSPKSGHDTVSWYQQALGQGPQFIFQYYEEEERQRGNFPDRFSGHQFPNYSSELNVNALLLGDSALYLCASSFWGSGELFFGEGSRLTVL.

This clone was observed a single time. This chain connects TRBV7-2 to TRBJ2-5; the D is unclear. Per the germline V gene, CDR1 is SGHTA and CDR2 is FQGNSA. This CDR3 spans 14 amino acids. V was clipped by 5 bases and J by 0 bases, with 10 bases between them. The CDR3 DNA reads TGTGCCAGCAGCCCATTGGCTTACCAAGAGACCCAGTACTTC. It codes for CASSPLAYQETQYF. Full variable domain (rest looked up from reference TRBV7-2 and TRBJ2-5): GAGVSQSPSNKVTEKGKDVELRCDPISGHTALYWYRQSLGQGLEFLIYFQGNSAPDKSGLPSDRFSAERTGGSVSTLTIQRTQQEDSAVYLCASSPLAYQETQYFGPGTRLLVL.

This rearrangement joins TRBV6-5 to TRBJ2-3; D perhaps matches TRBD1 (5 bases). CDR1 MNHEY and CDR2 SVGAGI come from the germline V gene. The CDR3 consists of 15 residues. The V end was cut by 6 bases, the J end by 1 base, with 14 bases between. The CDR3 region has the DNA TGTGCCAGCAGCCTAGGGGCTGGGGGCACAGATACGCAGTATTTT. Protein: CASSLGAGGTDTQYF.

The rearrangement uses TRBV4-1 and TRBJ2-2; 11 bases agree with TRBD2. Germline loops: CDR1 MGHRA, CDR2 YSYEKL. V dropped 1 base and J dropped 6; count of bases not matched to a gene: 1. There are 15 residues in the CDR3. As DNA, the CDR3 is TGCGCCAGCAGCCAAGTACTAGCGGGAGCCGGGGAGCTGTTTTTT. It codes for CASSQVLAGAGELFF.

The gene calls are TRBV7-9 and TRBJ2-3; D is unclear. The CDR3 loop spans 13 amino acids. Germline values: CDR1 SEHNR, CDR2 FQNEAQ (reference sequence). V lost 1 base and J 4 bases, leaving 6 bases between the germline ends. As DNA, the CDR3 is TGTGCCAGCAGCTTAGGTCCAGCAGATACGCAGTATTTT. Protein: CASSLGPADTQYF.

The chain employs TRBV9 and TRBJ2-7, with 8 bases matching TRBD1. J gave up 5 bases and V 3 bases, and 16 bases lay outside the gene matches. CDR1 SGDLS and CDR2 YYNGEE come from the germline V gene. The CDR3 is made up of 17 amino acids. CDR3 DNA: TGTGCCAGCAGCGATTCTATCTCGGACAGGGACGGCCACGAGCAGTACTTC. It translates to CASSDSISDRDGHEQYF.

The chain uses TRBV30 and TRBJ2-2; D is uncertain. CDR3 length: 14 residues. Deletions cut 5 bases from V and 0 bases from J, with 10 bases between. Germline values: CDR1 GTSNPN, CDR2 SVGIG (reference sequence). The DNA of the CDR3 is TGTGCCTGGGGGTCAGGCTCGAACACCGGGGAGCTGTTTTTT. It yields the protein CAWGSGSNTGELFF.

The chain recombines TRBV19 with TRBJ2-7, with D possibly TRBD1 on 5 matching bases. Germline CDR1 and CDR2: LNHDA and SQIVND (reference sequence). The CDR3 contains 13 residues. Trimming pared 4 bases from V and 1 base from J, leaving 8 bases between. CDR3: CASSTDSSYEQYF. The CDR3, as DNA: TGTGCCAGTAGTACTGACAGTTCCTACGAGCAGTACTTC.

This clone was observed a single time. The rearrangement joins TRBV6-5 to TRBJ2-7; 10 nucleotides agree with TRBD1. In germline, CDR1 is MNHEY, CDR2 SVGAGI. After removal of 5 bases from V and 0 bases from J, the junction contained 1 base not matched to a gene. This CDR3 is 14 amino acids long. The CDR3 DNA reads TGTGCCAGCAGTCGGACAGGGGGCTCCTACGAGCAGTACTTC. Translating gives CASSRTGGSYEQYF.

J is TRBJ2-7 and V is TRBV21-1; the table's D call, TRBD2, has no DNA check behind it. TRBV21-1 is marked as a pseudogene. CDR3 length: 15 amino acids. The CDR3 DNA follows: TGTGCCAGCAGCAAAAATGGTGGACTAGACTACGAGCAGTACTTC. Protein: CASSKNGGLDYEQYF.

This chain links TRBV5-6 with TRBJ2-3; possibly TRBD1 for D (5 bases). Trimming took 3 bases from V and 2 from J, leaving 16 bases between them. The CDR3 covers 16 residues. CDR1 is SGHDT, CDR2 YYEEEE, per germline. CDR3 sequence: CASSYGSGPLTDTQYF. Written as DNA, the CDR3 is TGTGCCAGCAGCTACGGGTCAGGGCCGCTCACAGATACGCAGTATTTT.

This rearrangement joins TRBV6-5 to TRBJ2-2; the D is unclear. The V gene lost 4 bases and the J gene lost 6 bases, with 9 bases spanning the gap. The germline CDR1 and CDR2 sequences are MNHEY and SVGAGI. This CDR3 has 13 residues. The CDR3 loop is CASSSGGPGELFF. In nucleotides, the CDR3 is TGTGCCAGCAGTTCGGGTGGCCCCGGGGAGCTGTTTTTT.

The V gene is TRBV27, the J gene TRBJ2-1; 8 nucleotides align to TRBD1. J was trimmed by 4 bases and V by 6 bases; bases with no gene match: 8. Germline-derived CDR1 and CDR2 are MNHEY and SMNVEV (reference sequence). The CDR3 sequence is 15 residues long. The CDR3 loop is CASRRQGNFYNEQFF. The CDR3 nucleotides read TGTGCCAGCAGGAGACAGGGGAATTTTTACAATGAGCAGTTCTTC.

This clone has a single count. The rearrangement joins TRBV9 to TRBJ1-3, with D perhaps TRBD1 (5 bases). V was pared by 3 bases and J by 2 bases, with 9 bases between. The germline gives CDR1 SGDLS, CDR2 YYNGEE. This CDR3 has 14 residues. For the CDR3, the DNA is TGTGCCAGCAGCGAGGGGTTGGCTGGAAACACCATATATTTT. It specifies CASSEGLAGNTIYF.

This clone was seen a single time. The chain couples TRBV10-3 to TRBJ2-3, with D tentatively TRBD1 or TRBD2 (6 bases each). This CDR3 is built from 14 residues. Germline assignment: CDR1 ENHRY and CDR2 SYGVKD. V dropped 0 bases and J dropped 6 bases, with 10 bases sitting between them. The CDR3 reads CAISESGGGDTQYF. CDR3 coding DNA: TGTGCCATCAGTGAGTCAGGAGGGGGGGATACGCAGTATTTT.

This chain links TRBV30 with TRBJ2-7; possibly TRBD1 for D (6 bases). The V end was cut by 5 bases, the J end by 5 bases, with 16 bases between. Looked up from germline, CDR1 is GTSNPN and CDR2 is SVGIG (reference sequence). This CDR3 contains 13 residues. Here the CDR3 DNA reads TGTGCCTGGGGACCCGGGACAAAAGACGAGCAGTACTTC. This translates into CAWGPGTKDEQYF.